Below, 32 T cell receptor beta chains from the same sample are listed, as sequenced in a study of Ad26.COV2.S vaccination and SARS-CoV-2 variants. Treatment in this sample: 19 received Ad26.COV2.S at low or high dose, single or two shots; about 5 received placebo; per-sample allocation not given. The study sampled participants on day 63 after the first vaccine or placebo injection. TCRdb keeps only in-frame clones here, not all; method: immunoSEQ multiplex PCR. The data show some 390,000 clones, 70% to 90% seen once. The specimen comprised peripheral blood, sampled in a trial of Ad26.COV2.S vaccine versus placebo. These receptors all come from a person aged 18-65 years who received the Ad26.COV2.S COVID-19 vaccine or a placebo.

V usage is TRBV29-1 and J usage is TRBJ2-1, with 8 positions matching TRBD2. Germline CDR1 and CDR2: SQVTM and ANQGSEA. There are 17 residues in the CDR3. V shed 3 bases and J 5 bases; nucleotides not matched to a gene: 15. Here the CDR3 reads CSVEGGKWREAHNEQFF. The CDR3 nucleotides read TGCAGCGTTGAGGGCGGGAAGTGGCGGGAGGCTCACAATGAGCAGTTCTTC.

This sequence joins TRBV11-3 and TRBJ1-3, with unresolved D. Germline CDR1 SGHNT, CDR2 YENEEA. V lost 5 bases to trimming and J lost 8 bases, with 13 bases between them. The CDR3 totals 13 residues. CDR3 protein: CASSRDQIDTIYF. CDR3 nucleotide sequence: TGTGCCAGCAGCCGAGATCAGATTGACACCATATATTTT.

V and J are TRBV18 and TRBJ2-3, with 7 nucleotides matching TRBD1. CDR1 KGHSH and CDR2 LQKENI come from the germline V gene. Germline trimming cut 0 bases from V and 3 bases from J; bases unmatched to any gene: 0. The CDR3 contains 14 residues. The CDR3 spells CASSPPGQTDTQYF. The CDR3 DNA reads TGTGCCAGCTCACCACCGGGACAGACAGATACGCAGTATTTT.

V and J are TRBV3-1 (or the pseudogene TRBV3-2) and TRBJ2-7; 9 nucleotides align to TRBD2. V shed 4 bases and J 0 bases; nucleotides not matched to a gene: 4. CDR1 and CDR2 from the germline V gene are LGHDT and YNNKEL (reference sequence). CDR3 length: 15 amino acids. For the CDR3, the DNA is TGTGCCAGCAGCCTAGGGACTAGCCCCTCCTACGAGCAGTACTTC. This codes for CASSLGTSPSYEQYF.

The genes are TRBV7-8 and TRBJ2-1, with 8 positions matching TRBD1. This CDR3 region has 17 residues. The trim removed 1 base at V and 6 bases at J, leaving 11 bases unmatched. Germline CDR1 is SGHVS and CDR2 is FQNEAQ. Here the CDR3 reads CASSLESGTGLGNEQFF. CDR3 coding DNA: TGTGCCAGCAGCTTAGAATCCGGGACAGGTTTGGGCAATGAGCAGTTCTTC.

The chain is built from TRBV11-1 and TRBJ1-6; 7 nucleotides line up with TRBD1. V trimming: 5 bases; J trimming: 10 bases; junction bases outside the gene matches: 8. CDR3 length: 14 amino acids. The germline V gene encodes CDR1 SGHAT and CDR2 FQDESV (reference sequence). The CDR3 loop is CASSPTGLRSPLHF. The CDR3 DNA reads TGTGCCAGCAGCCCGACAGGGCTTAGATCACCCCTCCACTTT. Full variable domain (rest looked up from reference TRBV11-1 and TRBJ1-6): EAEVAQSPRYKITEKSQAVAFWCDPISGHATLYWYRQILGQGPELLVQFQDESVVDDSQLPKDRFSAERLKGVDSTLKIQPAELGDSAMYLCASSPTGLRSPLHFGNGTRLTVT.

The chain uses TRBV20-1 and TRBJ2-7; maybe TRBD2 (5 bases). Germline assignment: CDR1 DFQATT and CDR2 SNEGSKA (reference sequence). V was cut by 3 bases and J by 3 bases, with 15 bases left in between. The length of the CDR3 is 14 residues. The CDR3 region has the DNA TGCAGTGCTAGTGACGGACGCGGACTCTACGAGCAGTACTTC. This translates into CSASDGRGLYEQYF.

The J gene is TRBJ1-2, the V gene TRBV28; tentatively, D is TRBD1 (5 bases). The CDR3 is 16 residues long. The V and J ends lost 1 base and 8 bases respectively, with 20 bases between them. Germline V CDR1 and CDR2: MDHEN, SYDVKM. CDR3 in amino acids: CASSLSGARIGWGYTF. In nucleotides, the CDR3 is TGTGCCAGCAGTTTATCCGGGGCCAGGATAGGTTGGGGCTACACCTTC.

In nucleotides, the CDR3 is TGTGCCAGCTCACCTAACATGAACACTGAAGCTTTCTTT. Its protein is CASSPNMNTEAFF. The rearrangement links TRBV18 to TRBJ1-1; no definite D call. This CDR3 is 13 amino acids long. Germline V lookup: CDR1 KGHSH, CDR2 LQKENI. V lost 3 bases, J lost 0 bases, and 5 bases lay in between.

This sequence joins TRBV27 and TRBJ2-7, with 8 bases that match TRBD2. Germline CDR1 is MNHEY and CDR2 is SMNVEV (reference sequence). The CDR3 covers 14 residues. The V and J ends lost 2 bases and 7 bases, in that order; junction bases with no gene match: 7. CDR3 sequence: CASSLKGTSGEQYF. Written as DNA, the CDR3 is TGTGCCAGCAGTTTAAAGGGGACTAGTGGGGAGCAGTACTTC.

As concerns this clone: The sample holds other DNA sequences that translate to the same CDR3. The chain has TRBV18 and TRBJ2-2; weak D call: TRBD1 (5 bases). Per germline, CDR1 KGHSH and CDR2 LQKENI. The V gene lost 3 bases and the J gene lost 4 bases, with 6 bases spanning the gap. The CDR3 sequence is 13 residues long. CDR3 coding DNA: TGTGCCAGCTCACCCCAGGGCACCGGGGAGCTGTTTTTT. Translated, it gives CASSPQGTGELFF.

This clone occurred once. This chain uses TRBV7-8 with TRBJ1-5; 9 nucleotides agree with TRBD1. Germline loops: CDR1 SGHVS, CDR2 FQNEAQ. The V and J ends lost 6 bases and 6 bases, in that order; junction bases with no gene match: 6. The CDR3 runs to 14 residues. In DNA form, the CDR3 reads TGTGCCAGCAGACGGACAGGGGCGGGTCAGCCCCAGCATTTT. As protein: CASRRTGAGQPQHF.

The CDR3 DNA follows: TGTGCCAGCAGTTTAGCGCAGGAGACCCAGTACTTC. Translating it yields CASSLAQETQYF. The chain carries TRBV12-3 or TRBV12-4 and TRBJ2-5, with D unclear. V was clipped by 0 bases and J by 5 bases, with 4 bases between them. The CDR3 totals 12 residues.

The genes are TRBV4-1 and TRBJ2-2; D is undetermined. V was pared by 1 base and J by 3 bases, with 6 bases between. In germline, CDR1 is MGHRA, CDR2 YSYEKL. This CDR3 has 14 residues. The CDR3 sequence: CASSQGPHTGELFF. The DNA of the CDR3 is TGCGCCAGCAGCCAAGGGCCCCACACCGGGGAGCTGTTTTTT.

The chain has TRBV4-1 and TRBJ2-1, with D possibly TRBD2 on 5 matching bases. Germline CDR1 reads MGHRA; CDR2 reads YSYEKL. The V end was cut by 0 bases, the J end by 6 bases, with 12 bases between. CDR3 length: 15 residues. CDR3 in amino acids: CASSQERVRGNEQFF. The CDR3 DNA is TGCGCCAGCAGCCAAGAAAGGGTCCGGGGCAATGAGCAGTTCTTC.

This rearrangement joins TRBV30 to TRBJ2-1, with 7 bases lining up with TRBD2. The germline gives CDR1 GTSNPN, CDR2 SVGIG (reference sequence). Trimming took 5 bases from V and 2 from J; bases not matched to a gene: 6. The CDR3 loop spans 14 amino acids. CDR3 in amino acids: CAWGGEYAYNEQFF. Here the CDR3 DNA reads TGTGCCTGGGGGGGGGAGTATGCCTACAATGAGCAGTTCTTC.

The rearrangement uses TRBV7-3 and TRBJ1-2; no definite D call. The CDR3 runs to 13 residues. V dropped 5 bases and J dropped 8 bases, with 15 bases sitting between them. Germline CDR1 is SGHTA and CDR2 is FQGTGA. The CDR3 reads CASSRLRTPGYTF. CDR3 coding DNA: TGTGCCAGCAGCCGGCTCCGGACCCCCGGCTACACCTTC.

This clone was observed a single time. This chain joins TRBV29-1 and TRBJ2-5; 9 nucleotides agree with TRBD1. The length of the CDR3 is 13 residues. The J segment lost 5 bases and the V segment lost 6 bases, leaving 7 bases of the junction unmatched. From germline, CDR1 is SQVTM and CDR2 ANQGSEA. CDR3 protein: CSVATGGAETQYF. CDR3 sequence (DNA): TGCAGCGTGGCCACAGGGGGCGCGGAGACCCAGTACTTC. Drawing the rest from reference TRBV29-1 and TRBJ2-5, the complete variable domain is SAVISQKPSRDICQRGTSLTIQCQVDSQVTMMFWYRQQPGQSLTLIATANQGSEATYESGFVIDKFPISRPNLTFSTLTVSNMSPEDSSIYLCSVATGGAETQYFGPGTRLLVL.

This clone showed up just a few times. The chain links TRBV11-3 to TRBJ2-3; tentative D call: TRBD2 (6 bases). Trimming removed 7 bases from V and 1 base from J, with 15 bases in between. CDR1 and CDR2 (germline): SGHNT, YENEEA. The CDR3 spans 15 residues. The CDR3 DNA follows: TGTGCCAGCAACCCTAGCGCGGGGCGCACAGATACGCAGTATTTT. Protein: CASNPSAGRTDTQYF.

The V and J genes are TRBV5-6 and TRBJ2-7, with 7 bases fitting TRBD1. J gave up 2 bases and V 2 bases, and 10 bases lay outside the gene matches. The CDR3 runs 16 residues. Germline V CDR1 and CDR2: SGHDT, YYEEEE. DNA of the CDR3: TGTGCCAGCAGCTTTCGACAGGGAAGGATAGCCTACGAGCAGTACTTC. Its translation is CASSFRQGRIAYEQYF.

This clone was seen a few times. At one boundary the junction diverges from the germline segment, which might be a read error. This chain uses TRBV7-7 with TRBJ2-5, with a weak D call TRBD1 (6 bases). Germline assignment: CDR1 SSHAT and CDR2 FNYEAQ (reference sequence). The CDR3 length is 14 residues. CDR3 sequence: CASSATTGQETQYF. CDR3 DNA sequence: TGTGCTAGCAGCGCAACCACAGGGCAGGAGACCCAGTACTTC.

The chain uses TRBV5-1 and TRBJ2-1; TRBD2 matches 9 bases. Germline CDR1 reads SGHRS; CDR2 reads YFSETQ. CDR3 length: 17 residues. The V and J ends lost 2 bases and 6 bases, in that order; junction bases with no gene match: 12. Here the CDR3 reads CASSLRLSSGNRNEQFF. CDR3 DNA: TGCGCCAGCAGCTTACGCTTGTCTAGCGGGAATCGCAATGAGCAGTTCTTC.

The V call is TRBV7-9, the J call TRBJ1-6; no reliable D call. The CDR3 is made up of 14 amino acids. V was shortened by 2 bases and J by 14 bases, with 16 bases between the two germline ends. Germline assignment: CDR1 SEHNR and CDR2 FQNEAQ (reference sequence). The CDR3 is CASSLPGRNVALHF. CDR3 nucleotides: TGTGCCAGCAGCTTACCTGGGAGGAACGTGGCCCTCCACTTT.

This chain connects TRBV12-3 or TRBV12-4 to TRBJ2-2; D possibly corresponds to TRBD2 (5 bases). The CDR3 contains 13 residues. Trimming stripped 5 bases from V and 6 bases from J, with 10 bases between. DNA of the CDR3: TGTGCCAGCAGTCCTCTAGCTTCCGGGGAGCTGTTTTTT. Translation: CASSPLASGELFF.

With regard to this clone: This specimen includes other DNA sequences encoding the same CDR3. The rearrangement uses TRBV27 and TRBJ1-2; TRBD1 aligns across 8 bases. With 5 bases clipped from V and 4 bases from J, the junction kept 6 bases outside the gene matches. The CDR3 runs 14 residues. Germline values: CDR1 MNHEY, CDR2 SMNVEV (reference sequence). CDR3 in amino acids: CASSRQGLGYGYTF. The CDR3 DNA follows: TGTGCCAGCAGTAGACAGGGGTTAGGCTATGGCTACACCTTC.

The rearrangement uses TRBV27 and TRBJ2-1; unclear D gene. The CDR3 runs 16 residues. CDR1 is MNHEY, CDR2 SMNVEV, per germline (reference sequence). V lost 2 bases, J lost 7 bases, and 18 bases lay in between. CDR3 nucleotides: TGTGCCAGCAGTTTAGGACCCGGTTGGCAACCAAATGAGCAGTTCTTC. Amino acid sequence: CASSLGPGWQPNEQFF.

This clone was seen a single time. The gene calls are TRBV29-1 and TRBJ2-1, with TRBD2 identical over 8 bases. This CDR3 comprises 15 residues. Germline trimming cut 8 bases from V and 6 bases from J; bases unmatched to any gene: 15. Germline lookup yields CDR1 SQVTM and CDR2 ANQGSEA. As DNA, the CDR3 is TGCAGCTGTCCCCGTGGTAGCGGGATCCCCAATGAGCAGTTCTTC. It specifies CSCPRGSGIPNEQFF.

The V gene is TRBV6-5, the J gene TRBJ2-5; D not certain. The CDR3 runs 14 residues. CDR1 and CDR2 (germline): MNHEY, SVGAGI. Trimming took 0 bases from V and 2 from J, leaving 7 bases between them. CDR3 bases: TGTGCCAGCAGTTACTCGAATCCTCAAGAGACCCAGTACTTC. This translates into CASSYSNPQETQYF.

The rearrangement uses TRBV7-8 and TRBJ2-7; D gene uncertain. Germline CDR1 and CDR2: SGHVS and FQNEAQ. Trimming shortened V by 3 bases and J by 1 base, and 4 bases separated the two germline ends. The CDR3 covers 12 residues. The CDR3 loop is CASSFGSYEQYF. CDR3 sequence (DNA): TGTGCCAGCAGCTTCGGGTCCTACGAGCAGTACTTC.

V is TRBV28 and J is TRBJ2-1, with D maybe TRBD2 (6 bases). This CDR3 has 17 amino acids. Trimming cost V 3 bases and J 7 bases, with 22 bases left between them. CDR1 and CDR2 from the germline V gene are MDHEN and SYDVKM. The CDR3 loop reads CASSFSLGRRERNEQFF. The CDR3 DNA follows: TGTGCCAGCAGTTTTTCCCTAGGTAGGCGGGAACGGAATGAGCAGTTCTTC. The full variable domain, completed using reference TRBV28 and TRBJ2-1, is DVKVTQSSRYLVKRTGEKVFLECVQDMDHENMFWYRQDPGLGLRLIYFSYDVKMKEKGDIPEGYSVSREKKERFSLILESASTNQTSMYLCASSFSLGRRERNEQFFGPGTRLTVL.

This rearrangement joins TRBV7-2 to TRBJ2-7; tentative D call: TRBD2 (6 bases). This CDR3 is 15 amino acids long. Trimming shortened V by 3 bases and J by 4 bases, and 16 bases separated the two germline ends. Germline assignment: CDR1 SGHTA and CDR2 FQGNSA. The CDR3 sequence: CASSFFVGRGYEQYF. CDR3 nucleotide sequence: TGTGCCAGCAGCTTTTTCGTCGGGAGAGGTTACGAGCAGTACTTC.

The chain uses TRBV6-5 and TRBJ1-1; D ambiguous. V lost 10 bases and J 6 bases, leaving 12 bases between the germline ends. The germline gives CDR1 MNHEY, CDR2 SVGAGI. The CDR3 consists of 11 residues. The CDR3, as DNA: TGTGCCACCTTCTTCCTGGCTGAAGCTTTCTTT. This gives the protein CATFFLAEAFF.